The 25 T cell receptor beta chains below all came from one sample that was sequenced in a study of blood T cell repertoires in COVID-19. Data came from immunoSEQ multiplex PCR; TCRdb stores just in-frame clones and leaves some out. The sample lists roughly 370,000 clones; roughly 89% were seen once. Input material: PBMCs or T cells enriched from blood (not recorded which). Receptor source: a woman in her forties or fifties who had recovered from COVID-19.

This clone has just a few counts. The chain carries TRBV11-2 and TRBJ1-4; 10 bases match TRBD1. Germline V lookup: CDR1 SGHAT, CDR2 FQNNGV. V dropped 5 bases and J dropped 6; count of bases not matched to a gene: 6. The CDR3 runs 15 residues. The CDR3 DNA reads TGTGCCAGCAGCCCCGGGACAGGGGTACATGAAAAACTGTTTTTT. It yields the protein CASSPGTGVHEKLFF.

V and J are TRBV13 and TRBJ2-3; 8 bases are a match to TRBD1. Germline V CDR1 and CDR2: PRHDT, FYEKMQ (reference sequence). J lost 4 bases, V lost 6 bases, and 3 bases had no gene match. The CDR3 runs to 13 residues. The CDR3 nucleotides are TGTGCCAGCAGATCACAGGGGGCAGATACGCAGTATTTT. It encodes CASRSQGADTQYF.

The CDR3 coding sequence is TGTGCCAGCAGCTCTGGGGGGAGGGTTAGGGAGCAGTTCTTC. Protein sequence: CASSSGGRVREQFF. This chain joins TRBV5-4 and TRBJ2-1, with 7 bases aligning to TRBD2. The germline V gene encodes CDR1 SGHNT and CDR2 YYREEE (reference sequence). There are 14 residues in the CDR3. V gave up 3 bases and J gave up 10 bases; unmatched junction bases: 10. Variable domain in full (rest from reference TRBV5-4 and TRBJ2-1): ETGVTQSPTHLIKTRGQQVTLRCSSQSGHNTVSWYQQALGQGPQFIFQYYREEENGRGNFPPRFSGLQFPNYSSELNVNALELDDSALYLCASSSGGRVREQFFGPGTRLTVL.

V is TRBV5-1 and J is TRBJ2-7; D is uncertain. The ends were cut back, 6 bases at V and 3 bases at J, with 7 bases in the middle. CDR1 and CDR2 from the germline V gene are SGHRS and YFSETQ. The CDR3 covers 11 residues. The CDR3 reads CASKNSYEQYF. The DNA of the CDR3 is TGCGCCAGCAAGAACAGCTACGAGCAGTACTTC.

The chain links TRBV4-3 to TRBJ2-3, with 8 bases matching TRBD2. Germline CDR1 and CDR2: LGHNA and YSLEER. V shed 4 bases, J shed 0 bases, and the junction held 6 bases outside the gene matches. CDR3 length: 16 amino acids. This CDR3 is CASSRRLAKSTDTQYF. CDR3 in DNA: TGCGCCAGCAGCCGGAGACTAGCGAAAAGCACAGATACGCAGTATTTT.

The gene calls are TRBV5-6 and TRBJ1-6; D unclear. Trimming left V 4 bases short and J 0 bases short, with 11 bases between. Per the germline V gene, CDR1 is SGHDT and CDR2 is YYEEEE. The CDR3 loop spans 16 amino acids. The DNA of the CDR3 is TGTGCCAGCAGCCAGGACGGGAGCTCCTATAATTCACCCCTCCACTTT. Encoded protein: CASSQDGSSYNSPLHF.

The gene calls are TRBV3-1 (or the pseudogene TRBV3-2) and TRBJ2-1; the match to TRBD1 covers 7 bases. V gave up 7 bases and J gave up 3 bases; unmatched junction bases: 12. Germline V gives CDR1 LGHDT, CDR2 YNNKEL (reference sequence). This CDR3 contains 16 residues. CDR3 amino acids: CASKPSGTELYNEQFF. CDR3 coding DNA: TGTGCCAGCAAGCCGTCCGGGACAGAACTCTACAATGAGCAGTTCTTC.

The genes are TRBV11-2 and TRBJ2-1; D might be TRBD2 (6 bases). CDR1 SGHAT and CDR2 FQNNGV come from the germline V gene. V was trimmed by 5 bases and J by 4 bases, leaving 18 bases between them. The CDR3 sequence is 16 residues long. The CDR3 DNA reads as TGTGCCAGCAGCGCGGGGACCCTAAAGAGATACAATGAGCAGTTCTTC. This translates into CASSAGTLKRYNEQFF. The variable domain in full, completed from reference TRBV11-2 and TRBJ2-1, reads EAGVAQSPRYKIIEKRQSVAFWCNPISGHATLYWYQQILGQGPKLLIQFQNNGVVDDSQLPKDRFSAERLKGVDSTLKIQPAKLEDSAVYLCASSAGTLKRYNEQFFGPGTRLTVL.

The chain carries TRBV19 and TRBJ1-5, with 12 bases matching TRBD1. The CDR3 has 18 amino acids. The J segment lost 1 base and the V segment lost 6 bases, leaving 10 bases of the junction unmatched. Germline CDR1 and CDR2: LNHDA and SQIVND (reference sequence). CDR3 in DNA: TGTGCCAGTAGCCCCGACGGGACAGGGGGCTCGAGCAATCAGCCCCAGCATTTT. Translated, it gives CASSPDGTGGSSNQPQHF.

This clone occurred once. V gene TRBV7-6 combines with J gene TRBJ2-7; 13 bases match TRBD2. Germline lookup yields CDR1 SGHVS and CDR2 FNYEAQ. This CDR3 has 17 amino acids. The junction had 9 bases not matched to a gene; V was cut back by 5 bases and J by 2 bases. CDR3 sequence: CASSLGPTSGGTYEQYF. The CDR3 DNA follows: TGTGCCAGCAGCCTGGGCCCGACTAGCGGGGGGACCTACGAGCAGTACTTC.

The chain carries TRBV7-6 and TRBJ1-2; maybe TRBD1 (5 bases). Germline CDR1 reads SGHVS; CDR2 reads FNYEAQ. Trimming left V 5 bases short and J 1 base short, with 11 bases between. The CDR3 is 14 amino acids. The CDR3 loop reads CASSPSGGNYGYTF. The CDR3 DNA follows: TGTGCCAGCAGCCCGTCGGGGGGTAACTATGGCTACACCTTC.

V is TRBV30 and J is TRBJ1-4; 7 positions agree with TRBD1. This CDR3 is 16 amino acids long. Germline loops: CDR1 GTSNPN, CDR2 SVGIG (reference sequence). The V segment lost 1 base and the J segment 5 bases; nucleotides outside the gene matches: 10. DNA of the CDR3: TGTGCCTGGAGTGGAGTCCGGGACAGACCGAATGAAAAACTGTTTTTT. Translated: CAWSGVRDRPNEKLFF.

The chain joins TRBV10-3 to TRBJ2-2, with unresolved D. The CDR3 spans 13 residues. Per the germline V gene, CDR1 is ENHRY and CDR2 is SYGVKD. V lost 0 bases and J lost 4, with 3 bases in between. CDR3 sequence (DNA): TGTGCCATCAGTGAGTCGCGCACCGGGGAGCTGTTTTTT. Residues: CAISESRTGELFF.

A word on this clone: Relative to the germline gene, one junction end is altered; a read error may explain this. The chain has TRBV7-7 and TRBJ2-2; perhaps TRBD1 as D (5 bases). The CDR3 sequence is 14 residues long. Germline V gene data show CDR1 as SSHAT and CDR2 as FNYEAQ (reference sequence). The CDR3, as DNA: TGTGCTAGCAGCTTCGGACATGGCGGAGGGGAGCTGTTTTTT. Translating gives CASSFGHGGGELFF.

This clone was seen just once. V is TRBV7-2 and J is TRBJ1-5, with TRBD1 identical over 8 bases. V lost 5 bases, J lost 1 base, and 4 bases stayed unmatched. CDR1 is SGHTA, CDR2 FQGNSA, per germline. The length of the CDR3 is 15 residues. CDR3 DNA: TGTGCCAGCAGCCTGGACAGGGTCAGCAATCAGCCCCAGCATTTT. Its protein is CASSLDRVSNQPQHF.

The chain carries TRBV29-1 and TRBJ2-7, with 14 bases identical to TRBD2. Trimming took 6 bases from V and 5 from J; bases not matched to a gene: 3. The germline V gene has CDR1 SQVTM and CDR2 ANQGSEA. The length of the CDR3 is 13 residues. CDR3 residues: CSVTSGGANEQYF. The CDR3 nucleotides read TGCAGCGTGACTAGCGGGGGGGCCAACGAGCAGTACTTC.

CDR3 residues: CASSLRGNYGYTF. In nucleotides, the CDR3 is TGTGCCAGCAGTTTACGGGGTAACTATGGCTACACCTTC. The chain links TRBV27 to TRBJ1-2; D is unresolved. The length of the CDR3 is 13 residues. V lost 2 bases and J 1 base, leaving 5 bases between the germline ends. The germline V gene encodes CDR1 MNHEY and CDR2 SMNVEV (reference sequence).

CDR3 region: CASSYRLDTQYF. The CDR3, as DNA: TGTGCCAGCAGTTATAGATTAGATACGCAGTATTTT. This chain joins TRBV6-2 or TRBV6-3 and TRBJ2-3; no firm D call. This CDR3 region has 12 residues. Germline CDR1 is MNHEY and CDR2 is SVGEGT. Trimming pared 3 bases from V and 5 bases from J, leaving 6 bases between.

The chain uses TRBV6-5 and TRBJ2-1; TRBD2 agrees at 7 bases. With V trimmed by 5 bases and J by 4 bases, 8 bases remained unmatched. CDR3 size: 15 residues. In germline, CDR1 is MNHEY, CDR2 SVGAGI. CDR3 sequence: CASSQRASGYNEQFF. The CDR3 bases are TGTGCCAGCAGTCAAAGGGCTAGCGGTTACAATGAGCAGTTCTTC.

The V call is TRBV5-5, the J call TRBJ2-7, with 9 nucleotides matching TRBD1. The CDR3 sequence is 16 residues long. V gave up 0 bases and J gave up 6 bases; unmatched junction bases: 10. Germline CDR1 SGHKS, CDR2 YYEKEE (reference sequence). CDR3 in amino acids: CASSLGARDRVGEQYF. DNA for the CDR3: TGTGCCAGCAGCTTGGGTGCCCGGGACAGGGTCGGCGAGCAGTACTTC.

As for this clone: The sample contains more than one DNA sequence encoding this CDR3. The CDR3, as DNA: TGTGCCAGCAGTTTGAGGGGCAATCAGCCCCAGCATTTT. Amino acid sequence: CASSLRGNQPQHF. The chain combines TRBV27 with TRBJ1-5; D is unclear. Trimming left V 3 bases short and J 2 bases short, with 5 bases between. The CDR3 length is 13 residues. The V gene's germline CDR1 is MNHEY and CDR2 SMNVEV (reference sequence).

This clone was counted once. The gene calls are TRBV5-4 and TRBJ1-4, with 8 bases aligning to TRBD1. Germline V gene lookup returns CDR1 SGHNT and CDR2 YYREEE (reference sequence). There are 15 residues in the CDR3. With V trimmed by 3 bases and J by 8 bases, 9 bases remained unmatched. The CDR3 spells CASSSYDRGSEKLFF. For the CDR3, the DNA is TGTGCCAGCAGCTCATATGACAGGGGTAGCGAAAAACTGTTTTTT.

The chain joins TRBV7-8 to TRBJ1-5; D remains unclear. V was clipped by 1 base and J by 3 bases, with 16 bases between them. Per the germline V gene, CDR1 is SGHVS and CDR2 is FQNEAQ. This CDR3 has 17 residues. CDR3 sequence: CASSLGASTVSNQPQHF. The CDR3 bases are TGTGCCAGCAGCTTAGGGGCCAGTACCGTATCCAATCAGCCCCAGCATTTT.

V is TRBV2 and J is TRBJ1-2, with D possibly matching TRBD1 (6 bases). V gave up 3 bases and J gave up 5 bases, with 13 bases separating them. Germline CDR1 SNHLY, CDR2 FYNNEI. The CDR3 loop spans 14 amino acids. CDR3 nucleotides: TGTGCCAGCAGTGATACAGGGACGGCGTATGGCTACACCTTC. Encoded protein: CASSDTGTAYGYTF.

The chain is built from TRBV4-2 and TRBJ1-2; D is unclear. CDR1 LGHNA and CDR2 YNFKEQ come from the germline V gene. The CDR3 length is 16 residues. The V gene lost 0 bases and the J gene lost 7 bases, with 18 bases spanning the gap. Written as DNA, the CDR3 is TGTGCCAGCAGCCAAGATGTCGTACTCCCTACCCCTGGCTACACCTTC. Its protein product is CASSQDVVLPTPGYTF.